This T cell receptor (beta chain) comes out of a study of Graves' ophthalmopathy and Graves' hyperthyroidism listed by TCRdb under 2018. Context from the whole study: Peripheral blood samples were taken at the time of initial diagnosis, before any treatment was given. For independent validation, a separate cohort was made up of approximately 19 hyperthyroidism patients plus 17 patients who later progressed from hyperthyroidism to ophthalmopathy. For training and testing, the 100 or so patients in the discovery cohort were randomly divided in a 7:3 ratio. In total, 135 blood samples were TCR-sequenced: 40 to 45 ophthalmopathy, approximately 80 hyperthyroidism and some 17 hyperthyroidism-to-ophthalmopathy patients. The study used signatures of the TCR beta repertoire to tell Graves' ophthalmopathy apart from Graves' hyperthyroidism and to predict which patients would progress to ophthalmopathy. To explore V-J signatures that separate ophthalmopathy from hyperthyroidism, a discovery set of about a hundred patients was enrolled, consisting of about 45 with ophthalmopathy and some 56 with stable hyperthyroidism. In over 5 hyperthyroidism patients, the T-cell repertoires found in thyroid tissue were compared with those found in blood. Following sampling, methimazole starting at 30 mg daily was administered to hyperthyroidism patients, and high-dose intravenous methylprednisolone was administered to ophthalmopathy patients.

The paper as a whole reports these results and caveats: In cross-validation, the 13-signature model distinguished ophthalmopathy from stable hyperthyroidism with approximately 88% sensitivity and 81.08% specificity, and in the test set the corresponding values were 80% and 75%. Most of the expanded thyroid clonotypes with a frequency above 0.001 were also detected in blood, and it was suggested that the thyroid immune response may be reflected by blood repertoires. In validation, the model predicted ophthalmopathy progression with 55% to 71% sensitivity and approximately 75% specificity; fewer than 15 predicted patients were CT-confirmed with GO in a median of about 7.1 months. Sample size was not predetermined statistically, and investigators were not blinded to group allocation.

Reading the germline V gene gives CDR1 SGHTA and CDR2 FQGNSA. The CDR3 holds 15 amino acids from the cysteine to the phenylalanine. Left in the record is the CDR3 DNA by itself, 45 bases read in frame from the first base. V is pruned by 3 bases and J by 5 bases, leaving 8 bases of the junction without a gene match. Ophthalmopathy patients had moderately to severely active disease, Clinical Activity Score of at least 3, NOSPECS grade of at least 4, and disease duration under 3 months. Anyone with other autoimmune diseases, uncontrolled infections, pregnancy or lactation was excluded from the study. Diagnosis relied on clinical symptoms, serum thyroxine, TRAb, thyroid ultrasound and orbital computed tomography. PBMCs were isolated from about 10 ml of fresh peripheral blood by Ficoll-Paque density gradient centrifugation. Trizol reagent was used to extract the total RNA, and its quality was then checked on an Agilent 2100 Bioanalyzer.

This clonotype was observed at least ten times. No antigen is known for it. No base qualities exist here, and no much larger clone lies one base off it. TCR beta CDR3 regions were amplified from RNA transcripts for repertoire sequencing. A first-round RT-PCR used HTBI primers with the Qiagen OneStep RT-PCR kit, followed by a second-round multiplex PCR, size selection and purification. Libraries were sequenced on an Illumina HiSeq2000 using paired-end 100 bp reads. The original pipeline was this. SOAPnuke was used to process the reads, throwing out any read that had adapters, had uncalled bases, had a mean Phred below 15, or lacked an exact constant-primer or identifier match. COPE v1.2.5 was used to merge high-quality paired reads. Unique nucleotide sequences were defined as clonotypes and aligned to IMGT TRB V, D and J references using MiTCR v1.1. The analysis was limited to V-J combinations with a frequency above 0.0001, which together covered over 99% of the repertoires. For each V-J combination, a TCR clonal expansion and chaos score was defined as F50 clonal expansion divided by the chaos observed in the TCRdist matrix. Welch's t-statistics and random forest were used to reduce features to about a dozen V-J combinations, which were fed into a naive Bayes classifier. Thyroid-blood repertoire similarity was quantified with the Morisita-Horn index. The public reads were run again by TCRdb, first through fastp at Q25 and then through MiXCR, and only productive beta chains were kept. Here each entry gathers all rows of one CDR3 protein and keeps the most common genes and DNA. Here the V and J calls rest on TCRdb's processing, not on the authors' analysis. In all, the sample holds around 400,000 distinct CDR3 sequences, and around 20% of those were seen once. The ten biggest clones cover roughly 1.6% of the sample.

Sample: peripheral blood. Recombination linked TRBV7-2 to TRBJ2-7; 9 junctional bases match TRBD1. This receptor was obtained from a woman between 18 and 29 years old with Graves' ophthalmopathy. Donor details come from another sample of the same person, matched by shared clones. At the DNA level, the sequence is TGTGCCAGCAGCTTGAGCCGGGACAGGGCCCACGAGCAGTACTTC. Its translation reads: CASSLSRDRAHEQYF.